This T cell receptor beta chain was found in a study of blood T cell repertoires in COVID-19. V was clipped by 0 bases and J by 12 bases, with 9 bases between them. Germline-derived CDR1 and CDR2 are MNHEY and SVGAGI. The CDR3 sequence is 11 residues long. Participants' reported clinical history set cohort assignment. For recovered donors of Cohort 3, there were two negative PCRs, clearance, or symptom resolution. In the authors' workflow: Reference gene primers were amplified, and this amplification served to estimate nucleated cell counts. Clones were sequenced by immunoSEQ multiplex PCR, and TCRdb holds only the in-frame ones, with some missing. The DNA was the basis for D and trimming; V, J and clone size are from that table. This sample has roughly 330,000 clones, with about 90% found just once.

The specimen was PBMCs or T cells enriched from blood (not recorded which). This TCR derives from a woman aged 25-40 years who had recovered from COVID-19. The chain combines TRBV6-5 with TRBJ2-7; D not resolved. CDR3 amino acids: CASSYSGRRYF. The CDR3 nucleotides read TGTGCCAGCAGTTACTCGGGCAGGCGGTACTTC.